The 17 T cell receptor beta chains below were found in one sample sequenced in a study of CD8 T cells in ankylosing spondylitis. Using its own MiXCR run on the 5' RACE reads, TCRdb lists one record per CDR3 protein. This sample has approximately 250,000 distinct CDR3 sequences, with around 8% found just once. Sequenced: blood, either unsorted or a sorted T cell fraction (not recorded which). These receptors came from a female donor with ankylosing spondylitis or in good health (not recorded which).

A word on this clonotype: This clone may be a read error of a much larger clone one base away. The CDR3 nucleotides are TGTGCCAGCAGCCATAGGGCCCCGGACTCCTACAATGAGCAGTTCTTC. Protein: CASSHRAPDSYNEQFF. The V gene is TRBV3-1, the J gene TRBJ2-1, with D unclear. CDR1 and CDR2 from the germline V gene are LGHDT and YNNKEL (reference sequence). The CDR3 is made up of 16 amino acids. Trimming cost V 3 bases and J 0 bases, with 12 bases left between them.

This clonotype was seen many times. V gene TRBV6-1 combines with J gene TRBJ2-7; D gene unclear. The CDR3 covers 15 residues. In germline, CDR1 is MNHNS, CDR2 SASEGT. The V gene lost 8 bases and the J gene lost 0 bases, with 17 bases spanning the gap. DNA for the CDR3: TGTGCCAGCCGACGAGTAGGACGGTACTCCTACGAGCAGTACTTC. This translates into CASRRVGRYSYEQYF.

At least ten counts were recorded for this clonotype. The chain combines TRBV7-3 with TRBJ2-3; 7 bases map to TRBD1. After removal of 6 bases from V and 4 bases from J, the junction contained 4 bases not matched to a gene. This CDR3 comprises 13 residues. The V gene's germline CDR1 is SGHTA and CDR2 FQGTGA. The CDR3 nucleotides are TGTGCCAGCAGAAGACAGGGAGCAGATACGCAGTATTTT. This encodes CASRRQGADTQYF.

In its sample, this clonotype was seen many times. The V call is TRBV12-3 or TRBV12-4, the J call TRBJ1-5; D is uncertain. The CDR3 has 13 residues. Trimming removed 2 bases at V and 10 bases at J, with 12 bases between. The CDR3 nucleotides are TGTGCCAGCAGTTTAAAGGGCTTGGATCCCCAGCATTTT. Residues: CASSLKGLDPQHF.

In this sample, this clonotype turned up a few times. A much larger clone lies a single base off, so this may be a read error. The chain joins TRBV28 to TRBJ2-5, with 9 bases that match TRBD2. The CDR3 contains 15 residues. Germline V gives CDR1 MDHEN, CDR2 SYDVKM. Unmatched junction bases numbered 6, after V lost 5 bases and J lost 2 bases. CDR3 in amino acids: CASSGETSGQETQYF. CDR3 in DNA: TGTGCCAGCAGTGGAGAGACTAGCGGACAAGAGACCCAGTACTTC.

This clonotype was recorded many times. This chain connects TRBV10-3 to TRBJ2-7; 10 bases align to TRBD1. The CDR3 length is 12 residues. The V segment lost 9 bases and the J segment 2 bases; nucleotides outside the gene matches: 1. Per germline, CDR1 ENHRY and CDR2 SYGVKD. As DNA, the CDR3 is TGTGCCATTGGGACAGGGGCCTACGAGCAGTACTTC. Its translation is CAIGTGAYEQYF.

In this sample, this clonotype turned up many times. The chain couples TRBV6-1 to TRBJ1-2; 8 nucleotides match TRBD1. CDR3 length equals 15 residues. V was pared by 5 bases and J by 2 bases, with 7 bases of the junction left unmatched. The V gene's germline CDR1 is MNHNS and CDR2 SASEGT. The CDR3 sequence is CASSRTGGRNYGYTF. Written as DNA, the CDR3 is TGTGCCAGCAGTAGAACAGGGGGGAGAAACTATGGCTACACCTTC.

This clonotype was recorded at least ten times. The V and J genes are TRBV7-6 and TRBJ2-1; D is ambiguous. V gave up 11 bases and J gave up 9 bases, with 17 bases separating them. The CDR3 sequence is 12 residues long. CDR1 and CDR2 (germline): SGHVS, FNYEAQ. Written as DNA, the CDR3 is TGTGCCGCTGGAACCGCTGGCTTTGAGCAGTTCTTC. As protein: CAAGTAGFEQFF.

The chain is built from TRBV5-1 and TRBJ1-3; 10 positions agree with TRBD1. Trimming cost V 3 bases and J 4 bases; bases outside gene matches: 4. From germline, CDR1 is SGHRS and CDR2 YFSETQ. This CDR3 spans 15 amino acids. The CDR3 loop reads CASSSGQGSGNTIYF. The CDR3 nucleotides are TGCGCCAGCAGCTCGGGACAGGGGTCCGGAAACACCATATATTTT.

This clonotype occurred many times. The genes are TRBV2 and TRBJ2-7, with 8 bases identical to TRBD1. CDR1 and CDR2 from the germline V gene are SNHLY and FYNNEI. The CDR3 is made up of 13 amino acids. The V segment lost 4 bases and the J segment 7 bases; nucleotides outside the gene matches: 6. The CDR3 protein is CASSVGTGREQYF. The CDR3 DNA reads as TGTGCCAGCAGTGTCGGGACAGGTCGAGAGCAGTACTTC.

This clonotype was detected ten times or more. The chain uses TRBV5-1 and TRBJ2-7, with D tentatively TRBD1 or TRBD2 (5 bases each). Trimming stripped 5 bases from V and 2 bases from J, with 14 bases between. The CDR3 covers 14 residues. Per the germline V gene, CDR1 is SGHRS and CDR2 is YFSETQ. CDR3 protein: CASSPTGATYEQYF. CDR3 coding DNA: TGCGCCAGCAGTCCGACCGGGGCTACCTACGAGCAGTACTTC.

This clonotype was observed many times. This chain connects TRBV28 to TRBJ2-3; no clear D. CDR1 and CDR2 (germline): MDHEN, SYDVKM. V lost 7 bases to trimming and J lost 0 bases, with 17 bases between them. The CDR3 runs to 16 residues. The CDR3 loop reads CASTPAPSGSTDTQYF. The CDR3 DNA reads TGTGCCAGCACCCCGGCCCCAAGTGGGAGCACAGATACGCAGTATTTT.

This clonotype was counted many times. The rearrangement uses TRBV6-4 and TRBJ2-3; no firm D call. Germline lookup yields CDR1 MRHNA and CDR2 SNTAGT. The V end was cut by 5 bases, the J end by 0 bases, with 9 bases between. This CDR3 comprises 14 residues. DNA for the CDR3: TGTGCCAGCAGTCCGGAGTCTAGCACAGATACGCAGTATTTT. Translated, it gives CASSPESSTDTQYF.

This clonotype was found many times. The chain links TRBV20-1 to TRBJ1-3, with 7 bases that match TRBD1. V lost 4 bases to trimming and J lost 0 bases; unmatched junction nucleotides: 15. This CDR3 is built from 18 residues. Germline assignment: CDR1 DFQATT and CDR2 SNEGSKA (reference sequence). For the CDR3, the DNA is TGCAGTGCTACTAGGGGGCGGGGGGGGCGTAGCTCTGGAAACACCATATATTTT. Translating gives CSATRGRGGRSSGNTIYF.

This clonotype was picked up many times. The chain employs TRBV6-1 and TRBJ2-2, with D tentatively TRBD1 (6 bases). The CDR3 is made up of 15 amino acids. V was clipped by 8 bases and J by 1 base, with 14 bases between them. Germline CDR1 MNHNS, CDR2 SASEGT. The CDR3 region has the DNA TGTGCCAGCTTGGCAGGGGTGGGGAACACCGGGGAGCTGTTTTTT. It translates to CASLAGVGNTGELFF.

This clonotype was counted many times. The J gene is TRBJ2-6, the V gene TRBV28, with 7 nucleotides matching TRBD1. Trimming took 5 bases from V and 0 from J; bases not matched to a gene: 4. Germline values: CDR1 MDHEN, CDR2 SYDVKM. This CDR3 has 16 residues. The CDR3 protein is CASSPGTVSGANVLTF. The CDR3 coding sequence is TGTGCCAGCAGTCCCGGGACAGTCTCTGGGGCCAACGTCCTGACTTTC.

The rearrangement links TRBV3-1 to TRBJ2-1; possibly TRBD2 for D (6 bases). The CDR3 covers 12 residues. Trimming took 0 bases from V and 11 from J, leaving 8 bases between them. Germline assignment: CDR1 LGHDT and CDR2 YNNKEL (reference sequence). DNA for the CDR3: TGTGCCAGCAGCCAAGAGGGACTTCAGCAGTTCTTC. This codes for CASSQEGLQQFF.